What follows describes a single T cell receptor beta chain. After removal of 6 bases from V and 6 bases from J, the junction contained 3 bases not matched to a gene. Germline CDR1 MNHEY, CDR2 SVGAGI. The CDR3 is made up of 12 amino acids. In the original processing: Amplification from reference gene primers served as the basis for estimated nucleated cell counts. Produced via immunoSEQ multiplex PCR; TCRdb's table is partial and in-frame only. That table is the source of V, J and clone size, and D and trimming were worked out from the DNA. Among about 260,000 clones listed, roughly 90% were seen once. This sample was included in a study of blood T cell repertoires in COVID-19. Study-wide context: Sites across the United States, Italy and Spain contributed samples from acute and convalescent COVID-19.

The sequenced material came from peripheral blood. This clonotype originated in a human donor in a cohort sampled during active COVID-19. The gene calls are TRBV6-5 and TRBJ2-7; TRBD2 matches 9 bases. CDR3 amino acids: CASRQLAGEQYF. CDR3 sequence (DNA): TGTGCCAGCAGACAACTAGCGGGCGAGCAGTACTTC.